One sample yielded the 21 T cell receptor beta chains listed below, sequenced in a study of blood T cell repertoires in COVID-19. Generated by immunoSEQ multiplex PCR, the TCRdb table keeps only in-frame clones and is missing some. Of some 220,000 clones in the sample, roughly nine tenths were seen once. Sequencing used PBMCs or T cells enriched from blood (not recorded which). These receptors all come from a woman younger than 45 who had recovered from COVID-19.

The chain links TRBV2 to TRBJ2-1; TRBD1 aligns across 9 bases. V gave up 4 bases and J gave up 7 bases; unmatched junction bases: 11. CDR3 length equals 16 residues. In germline, CDR1 is SNHLY, CDR2 FYNNEI. CDR3 in amino acids: CASSVGQDRGDNEQFF. The CDR3 DNA reads as TGTGCCAGCAGTGTGGGACAGGACAGGGGAGATAATGAGCAGTTCTTC.

This clone was recorded only once. The rearrangement joins TRBV7-2 to TRBJ1-2; TRBD1 matches 7 bases. This CDR3 contains 15 residues. Trimming removed 4 bases from V and 5 bases from J; junction bases left unmatched: 10. Germline loops: CDR1 SGHTA, CDR2 FQGNSA. CDR3 sequence (DNA): TGTGCCAGCAGCTCGGTAACAGGGGATTGGTATGGCTACACCTTC. Amino acid sequence: CASSSVTGDWYGYTF.

The rearrangement joins TRBV7-2 to TRBJ1-4; a weak D match, TRBD1 (5 bases). The CDR3 covers 14 residues. V was cut by 5 bases and J by 3 bases, with 10 bases left in between. The germline V gene encodes CDR1 SGHTA and CDR2 FQGNSA. The DNA of the CDR3 is TGTGCCAGCAGCGGGGGGAAAGCTAATGAAAAACTGTTTTTT. This encodes CASSGGKANEKLFF.

In this sample, this clone turned up a few times. The CDR3 DNA follows: TGTGCCAGCAGCTTAGACAGGGTGCAATCAGCCCAGCATTTT. Protein sequence: CASSLDRVQSAQHF. The V call is TRBV11-2, the J call TRBJ1-5; a possible D gene is TRBD1 (5 bases). V was trimmed by 0 bases and J by 11 bases, leaving 14 bases between them. CDR3 length equals 14 residues. Germline V CDR1 and CDR2: SGHAT, FQNNGV. The whole variable domain, filled in from reference TRBV11-2 and TRBJ1-5, reads EAGVAQSPRYKIIEKRQSVAFWCNPISGHATLYWYQQILGQGPKLLIQFQNNGVVDDSQLPKDRFSAERLKGVDSTLKIQPAKLEDSAVYLCASSLDRVQSAQHFGDGTRLSIL.

The V call is TRBV6-5, the J call TRBJ2-7; TRBD1 agrees at 9 bases. V lost 0 bases, J lost 3 bases, and 6 bases stayed unmatched. Germline lookup yields CDR1 MNHEY and CDR2 SVGAGI. CDR3 length equals 16 residues. CDR3 protein: CASSYSLGTGYYEQYF. DNA of the CDR3: TGTGCCAGCAGTTACTCGCTCGGGACAGGGTACTACGAGCAGTACTTC.

The genes are TRBV18 and TRBJ2-7, with D perhaps TRBD1 (6 bases). This CDR3 spans 15 amino acids. Germline CDR1 and CDR2: KGHSH and LQKENI. Trimming shortened V by 2 bases and J by 4 bases, and 15 bases separated the two germline ends. The CDR3, as DNA: TGTGCCAGCTCACCATCGAGGGACACCGCATACGAGCAGTACTTC. Its translation: CASSPSRDTAYEQYF. Looking up the rest from reference TRBV18 and TRBJ2-7 gives the full variable domain: NAGVMQNPRHLVRRRGQEARLRCSPMKGHSHVYWYRQLPEEGLKFMVYLQKENIIDESGMPKERFSAEFPKEGPSILRIQQVVRGDSAAYFCASSPSRDTAYEQYFGPGTRLTVT.

The CDR3 region is CASSLVLAGGGNTQYF. The CDR3 nucleotides are TGTGCCAGCAGCTTAGTACTAGCGGGGGGAGGGAATACGCAGTATTTT. This chain links TRBV7-2 with TRBJ2-3; 12 bases are a match to TRBD2. CDR1 and CDR2 (germline): SGHTA, FQGNSA. The CDR3 has 16 residues. V lost 1 base, J lost 7 bases, and 6 bases stayed unmatched.

A note on this clone: One junction end disagrees with the germline gene, perhaps due to a read error. This chain links TRBV11-2 with TRBJ2-3; D not certain. The CDR3 extends over 10 amino acids. CDR1 and CDR2 from the germline V gene are SGHAT and FQNNGV. The chain's CDR3 is CASSLDTQYF. The CDR3 DNA reads TGTGCCAGCAGCCTAGATACGCAGTATTTT.

The chain links TRBV5-4 to TRBJ1-1; D gene unclear. Germline CDR1 and CDR2: SGHNT and YYREEE (reference sequence). The V end was cut by 4 bases, the J end by 1 base, with 11 bases between. The CDR3 extends over 14 amino acids. The CDR3 DNA reads TGTGCCAGCAGCACGGACTTGTCGAACACTGAAGCTTTCTTT. Translated, it gives CASSTDLSNTEAFF.

The chain employs TRBV4-3 and TRBJ2-1; tentative D call: TRBD2 (6 bases). Trimming took off 8 bases at V and 0 bases at J, with 17 bases between the two ends. The CDR3 sequence is 16 residues long. Looked up from germline, CDR1 is LGHNA and CDR2 is YSLEER. The CDR3 reads CASRGRAGTSYNEQFF. The DNA for the CDR3 is TGCGCCAGCCGGGGCAGAGCGGGCACCTCCTACAATGAGCAGTTCTTC.

The gene calls are TRBV10-3 and TRBJ1-3; a weak D match, TRBD1 (5 bases). Trimming left V 3 bases short and J 0 bases short, with 18 bases between. The CDR3 is made up of 18 amino acids. CDR1 ENHRY and CDR2 SYGVKD come from the germline V gene. The CDR3 DNA is TGTGCCATCAGTGACCGGAGGGTAAGGGACGCCTCTGGAAACACCATATATTTT. Its protein product is CAISDRRVRDASGNTIYF.

V is TRBV5-4 and J is TRBJ1-5, with D tentatively TRBD1 (6 bases). The V gene lost 9 bases and the J gene lost 4 bases, with 11 bases spanning the gap. The CDR3 covers 12 residues. Germline V CDR1 and CDR2: SGHNT, YYREEE (reference sequence). The CDR3: CATHRENQPQHF. The CDR3 bases are TGTGCCACTCACAGGGAAAATCAGCCCCAGCATTTT.

V and J are TRBV3-1 (or the pseudogene TRBV3-2) and TRBJ2-5; possible D gene TRBD2, 6 bases. Trimming took 4 bases from V and 7 from J, leaving 10 bases between them. Per the germline V gene, CDR1 is LGHDT and CDR2 is YNNKEL (reference sequence). The CDR3 loop spans 12 amino acids. In DNA, the CDR3 is TGTGCCAGCAGCCGGGACTTAGGGACCCAGTACTTC. Amino acids: CASSRDLGTQYF.

V is TRBV19 and J is TRBJ1-6; 9 positions agree with TRBD1. CDR1 and CDR2 (germline): LNHDA, SQIVND (reference sequence). Trimming at V came to 7 bases and at J to 9 bases, leaving 7 bases not matched to a gene. This CDR3 region has 14 residues. The CDR3 nucleotides are TGTGCCAGTATGCTGGGACAGGGTAGTTCACCCCTCCACTTT. The encoded protein is CASMLGQGSSPLHF.

The V gene is TRBV3-1 (or the pseudogene TRBV3-2), the J gene TRBJ1-4, with D possibly matching TRBD1 (6 bases). V lost 4 bases and J 6 bases, leaving 15 bases between the germline ends. This CDR3 contains 15 residues. Germline CDR1 and CDR2: LGHDT and YNNKEL (reference sequence). The CDR3 region has the DNA TGTGCCAGCAGCCTGCTTGGGGGCGCGGATGAAAAACTGTTTTTT. It translates to CASSLLGGADEKLFF.

This clone appeared a few times. The gene calls are TRBV20-1 and TRBJ1-3; 7 bases are shared with TRBD1. The CDR3 loop spans 14 amino acids. After removal of 3 bases from V and 4 bases from J, the junction contained 6 bases not matched to a gene. Germline V lookup: CDR1 DFQATT, CDR2 SNEGSKA (reference sequence). The CDR3 reads CSASATGRGNTIYF. In DNA, the CDR3 is TGCAGTGCTAGTGCGACAGGGCGAGGAAACACCATATATTTT.

This chain connects TRBV15 to TRBJ1-6, with D unclear. The germline CDR1 and CDR2 sequences are LNHNV and YYDKDF (reference sequence). V was pared by 0 bases and J by 9 bases, with 6 bases between. The CDR3 runs 13 residues. The CDR3 spells CATSRDRGSPLHF. The CDR3, as DNA: TGTGCCACCAGCAGAGATCGCGGTTCACCCCTCCACTTT.

The DNA for the CDR3 is TGTGCCAGCAGGACCCTCGCTAGCGGGGGGTACAATGAGCAGTTCTTC. As protein: CASRTLASGGYNEQFF. V usage is TRBV11-1 and J usage is TRBJ2-1, with 11 bases aligning to TRBD2. V was pared by 6 bases and J by 4 bases, with 8 bases of the junction left unmatched. The germline V gene encodes CDR1 SGHAT and CDR2 FQDESV (reference sequence). The CDR3 runs to 16 residues.

V gene TRBV15 combines with J gene TRBJ2-1, with D unclear. Germline CDR1 and CDR2: LNHNV and YYDKDF (reference sequence). V lost 5 bases, J lost 3 bases, and 11 bases lay in between. CDR3 length equals 14 residues. DNA of the CDR3: TGTGCCACCAGCCTGAGTTCCGTCTACAATGAGCAGTTCTTC. Its protein product is CATSLSSVYNEQFF. Combining the CDR3 with reference TRBV15 and TRBJ2-1 gives the whole variable domain DAMVIQNPRYQVTQFGKPVTLSCSQTLNHNVMYWYQQKSSQAPKLLFHYYDKDFNNEADTPDNFQSRRPNTSFCFLDIRSPGLGDTAMYLCATSLSSVYNEQFFGPGTRLTVL.

The V and J genes are TRBV10-3 and TRBJ2-2, with TRBD1 identical over 9 bases. The V and J ends lost 10 bases and 5 bases, in that order; junction bases with no gene match: 8. The germline V gene has CDR1 ENHRY and CDR2 SYGVKD. The CDR3 runs to 14 residues. CDR3 DNA sequence: TGTGCCACAACAGGGGGCGAATTAACCGGGGAGCTGTTTTTT. It yields the protein CATTGGELTGELFF.

The chain links TRBV13 to TRBJ2-5; 12 bases agree with TRBD2. The CDR3 contains 15 residues. V lost 2 bases to trimming and J lost 7 bases; unmatched junction nucleotides: 5. The germline V gene has CDR1 PRHDT and CDR2 FYEKMQ (reference sequence). CDR3 in amino acids: CASSLLAGGPGTQYF. CDR3 sequence (DNA): TGTGCCAGCAGCTTACTAGCGGGGGGGCCGGGGACCCAGTACTTC.